Only a few counts were recorded for the clone carrying this T cell receptor (beta chain). The antigen remains unidentified. These data belong to a study of T cell repertoires in cytomegalovirus infection. About the study: From public TCR beta signatures came an indication of both CMV infection and matching HLA type.

Findings of the study overall: Cumulative public TCR beta family frequency identified carriers of CMV plus the relevant HLA. HLA-C-restricted CMV clonotypes gave the most frequent clonotype in two of eight donors.

TCRdb itself ran the reads through MiXCR, one entry per CDR3 protein. Here the sample spans about 830,000 distinct CDR3 sequences, roughly 33% being singletons. Germline CDR1 reads DFQATT; CDR2 reads SNEGSKA (reference sequence). This CDR3 is built from 16 residues. With 5 bases removed from V and 1 base from J, the gap between germline ends came to 18 bases. The chain couples TRBV20-1 to TRBJ2-1; D may be TRBD1 (6 bases). The sample was cultured CD8+ T cells from PBMCs, taken from culture after CMV antigen stimulation. This TCR was recovered from a human donor in good health (CMV status not recorded). Some clones in this sample may be carry-over from other donors' samples. The CDR3 spells CSAPHWGTSSYNEQFF. CDR3 nucleotides: TGCAGTGCTCCCCATTGGGGGACATCATCCTACAATGAGCAGTTCTTC.